This entry features one T cell receptor beta chain sequence. The target antigen is unknown. Using immunoSEQ multiplex PCR, the repertoire was profiled, and TCRdb retains in-frame clones only, with some absent. The repertoire has about 85,000 clones, approximately 90% of them found once; the top ten carry approximately 8%. Second-dose timings of about 4 or about 12 weeks were pooled. The CDR3 consists of 18 residues. Germline V gives CDR1 SQVTM, CDR2 ANQGSEA. V shed 1 base and J 4 bases; nucleotides not matched to a gene: 12. The sample belongs to a study of T cell responses to AZD1222 COVID-19 vaccine. Findings and limits, study-wide: Donors, mostly white British, included more females; clonal diversity was possibly underestimated. Spike-wide vaccine-associated CD4 TCRs dominated at 160-218 and 743-854. Every sample of the repertoires postdated the peak T cell response.

This chain links TRBV29-1 with TRBJ2-3; 12 bases are a match to TRBD2. The source is an adult who received the AZD1222 COVID-19 vaccine. This sample comprised peripheral blood, obtained 28 days after the second AZD1222 dose. CDR3 DNA: TGCAGCGTTGAAGCTCAGGGGCTAGCGGGAGGGCCTTCAGATACGCAGTATTTT. It translates to CSVEAQGLAGGPSDTQYF.